Presented here are 6 T cell receptor beta chains from one specimen sequenced in a study of blood T cells in healthy people across ages. The use of a sample-barcoded 5' primer and a J-beta primer mix characterized a second PCR of roughly 6 to 12 cycles. TCRdb passed the 5' RACE reads through MiXCR, listing each CDR3 protein once. The sample yields around 1,000,000 distinct CDR3 sequences, 20% to 25% seen once. The sample was also reused in another study, on T cells of mothers and their children.

Sample: blood. Receptors were obtained from a girl under 10 years old in good health.

The chain has TRBV12-3 or TRBV12-4 and TRBJ1-4; D is unclear. This CDR3 contains 14 residues. V was shortened by 3 bases and J by 7 bases, with 12 bases between the two germline ends. This CDR3 reads CASSFKAVSEKLFF. Written as DNA, the CDR3 is TGTGCCAGCAGTTTTAAGGCAGTCAGTGAAAAACTGTTTTTT.

This clonotype was counted between two and nine times. This chain joins TRBV29-1 and TRBJ2-6; D may correspond to TRBD1 or TRBD2 (6 bases each). Between the trimmed V and J ends, which lost 6 bases and 2 bases, there was a span of 23 bases. This CDR3 is built from 18 residues. CDR1 and CDR2 from the germline V gene are SQVTM and ANQGSEA. This CDR3 reads CSVGGRSSLGAGANVLTF. Here the CDR3 DNA reads TGCAGCGTGGGGGGCAGATCCTCGTTGGGAGCTGGGGCCAACGTCCTGACTTTC.

In its sample, this clonotype was seen a few times. CDR3 nucleotides: TGTGCCAGCAGCCTGGACGGACCCAACTATGGCTACACCTTC. Translated: CASSLDGPNYGYTF. This chain uses TRBV14 with TRBJ1-2; D unresolved. Trimming took 4 bases from V and 2 from J, leaving 11 bases between them. CDR3 length: 14 amino acids. The germline CDR1 and CDR2 sequences are SGHDN and FVKESK.

This clonotype was detected a few times. The rearrangement links TRBV7-2 to TRBJ1-2, with D perhaps matching TRBD1 (6 bases). V was trimmed by 8 bases and J by 4 bases, leaving 17 bases between them. Per germline, CDR1 SGHTA and CDR2 FQGNSA. This CDR3 has 14 residues. The CDR3: CASHPTGGGYGYTF. CDR3 coding DNA: TGTGCCAGCCACCCTACAGGAGGGGGCTATGGCTACACCTTC.

This clonotype was counted between two and nine times. V and J are TRBV7-2 and TRBJ2-5; TRBD2 matches at 7 bases. Trimming at V came to 0 bases and at J to 2 bases, leaving 3 bases not matched to a gene. Germline V gene data show CDR1 as SGHTA and CDR2 as FQGNSA. The CDR3 spans 15 residues. CDR3 in DNA: TGTGCCAGCAGCTTAGCGGGGGGGATTCAAGAGACCCAGTACTTC. Amino acid sequence: CASSLAGGIQETQYF.

The J gene is TRBJ2-2, the V gene TRBV7-2; D remains unclear. V lost 1 base and J lost 10, with 13 bases in between. The germline V gene has CDR1 SGHTA and CDR2 FQGNSA. CDR3 length equals 14 residues. For the CDR3, the DNA is TGTGCCAGCAGCTTAGAGGGCTGGAATGAGGAGCTGTTTTTT. It translates to CASSLEGWNEELFF.